This entry is about one TCR beta chain. Before being deemed recovered, Cohort 3 donors had two negative PCRs, clearance, or symptom resolution. Generated by immunoSEQ multiplex PCR, the TCRdb table keeps only in-frame clones and is missing some. The table shows about 220,000 clones, with around 90% occurring only once. V dropped 2 bases and J dropped 1 base, with 11 bases sitting between them. Germline V gene data show CDR1 as LGHDT and CDR2 as YNNKEL (reference sequence). This CDR3 is built from 15 residues. This sample stems from a study of blood T cell repertoires in COVID-19. The V and J genes are TRBV3-1 (or the pseudogene TRBV3-2) and TRBJ1-1, with D perhaps TRBD1 (6 bases). This TCR derives from a woman in her twenties or thirties who had recovered from COVID-19. Sequenced sample: PBMCs or T cells enriched from blood (not recorded which). The CDR3: CASSQIGGWNTEAFF. The CDR3 DNA follows: TGTGCCAGCAGCCAAATTGGGGGCTGGAACACTGAAGCTTTCTTT.